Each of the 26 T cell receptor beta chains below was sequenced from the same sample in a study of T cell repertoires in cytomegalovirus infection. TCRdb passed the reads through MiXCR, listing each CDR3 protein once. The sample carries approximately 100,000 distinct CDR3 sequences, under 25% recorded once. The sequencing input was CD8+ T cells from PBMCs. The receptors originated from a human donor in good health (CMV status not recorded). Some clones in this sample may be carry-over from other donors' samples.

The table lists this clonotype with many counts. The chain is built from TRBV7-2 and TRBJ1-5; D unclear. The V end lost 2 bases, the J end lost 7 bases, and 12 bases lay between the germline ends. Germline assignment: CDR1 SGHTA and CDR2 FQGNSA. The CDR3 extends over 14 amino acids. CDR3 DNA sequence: TGTGCCAGCAGCTTAAGTTGGGGTATGCAGCCCCAGCATTTT. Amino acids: CASSLSWGMQPQHF.

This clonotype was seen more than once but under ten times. CDR3 nucleotides: TGCGCCAGCAGCCAAGACGGCGCCCACAATGAGCAGTTCTTC. It translates to CASSQDGAHNEQFF. This chain links TRBV4-3 with TRBJ2-1; no clear D. V was cut by 0 bases and J by 5 bases, with 8 bases left in between. Looked up from germline, CDR1 is LGHNA and CDR2 is YSLEER. CDR3 length: 14 amino acids.

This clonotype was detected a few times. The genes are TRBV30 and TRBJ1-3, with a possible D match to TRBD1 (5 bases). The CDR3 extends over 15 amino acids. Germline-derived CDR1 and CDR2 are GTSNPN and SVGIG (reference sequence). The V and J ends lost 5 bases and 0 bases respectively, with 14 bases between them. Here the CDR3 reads CAWATDSHSGNTIYF. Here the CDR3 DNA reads TGTGCCTGGGCTACTGACAGCCACTCTGGAAACACCATATATTTT. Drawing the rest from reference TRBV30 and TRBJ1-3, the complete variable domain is SQTIHQWPATLVQPVGSPLSLECTVEGTSNPNLYWYRQAAGRGLQLLFYSVGIGQISSEVPQNLSASRPQDRQFILSSKKLLLSDSGFYLCAWATDSHSGNTIYFGEGSWLTVV.

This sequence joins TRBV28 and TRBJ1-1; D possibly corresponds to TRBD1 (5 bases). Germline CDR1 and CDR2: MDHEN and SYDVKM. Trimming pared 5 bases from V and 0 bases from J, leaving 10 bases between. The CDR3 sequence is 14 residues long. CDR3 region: CASSLRELNTEAFF. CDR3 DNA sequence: TGTGCCAGCAGTCTCAGGGAACTGAACACTGAAGCTTTCTTT.

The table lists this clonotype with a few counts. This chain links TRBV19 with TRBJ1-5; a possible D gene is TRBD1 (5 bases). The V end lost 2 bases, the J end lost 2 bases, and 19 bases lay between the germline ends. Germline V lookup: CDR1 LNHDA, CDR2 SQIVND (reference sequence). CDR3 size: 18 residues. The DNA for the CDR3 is TGTGCCAGTAGTATAAAAGGCTTTCGGGGGAAAGGCAATCAGCCCCAGCATTTT. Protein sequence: CASSIKGFRGKGNQPQHF.

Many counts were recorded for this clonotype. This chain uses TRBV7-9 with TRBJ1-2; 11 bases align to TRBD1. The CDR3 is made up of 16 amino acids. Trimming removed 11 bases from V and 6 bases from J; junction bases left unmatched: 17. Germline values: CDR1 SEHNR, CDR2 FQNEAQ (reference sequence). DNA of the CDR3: TGTGCCGACGAGGACCCGGACAGGGGGCCTGATGATGGCTACACCTTC. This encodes CADEDPDRGPDDGYTF. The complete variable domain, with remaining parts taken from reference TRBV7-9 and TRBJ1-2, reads DTGVSQNPRHKITKRGQNVTFRCDPISEHNRLYWYRQTLGQGPEFLTYFQNEAQLEKSRLLSDRFSAERPKGSFSTLEIQRTEQGDSAMYLCADEDPDRGPDDGYTFGSGTRLTVV.

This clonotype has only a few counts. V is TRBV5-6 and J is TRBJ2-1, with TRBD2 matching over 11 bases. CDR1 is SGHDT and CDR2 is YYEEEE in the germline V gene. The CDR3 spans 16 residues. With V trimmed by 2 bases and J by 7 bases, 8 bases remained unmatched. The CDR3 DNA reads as TGTGCCAGCAGCTTTGAACTAGCGGGAGTCGGAAATGAGCAGTTCTTC. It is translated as CASSFELAGVGNEQFF.

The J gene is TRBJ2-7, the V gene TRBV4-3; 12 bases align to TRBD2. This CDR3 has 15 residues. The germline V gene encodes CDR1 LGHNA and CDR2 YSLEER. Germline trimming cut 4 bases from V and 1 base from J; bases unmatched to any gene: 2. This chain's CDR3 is CASSPGLAGSYEQYF. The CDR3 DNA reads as TGCGCCAGCAGCCCCGGACTAGCGGGGTCCTACGAGCAGTACTTC.

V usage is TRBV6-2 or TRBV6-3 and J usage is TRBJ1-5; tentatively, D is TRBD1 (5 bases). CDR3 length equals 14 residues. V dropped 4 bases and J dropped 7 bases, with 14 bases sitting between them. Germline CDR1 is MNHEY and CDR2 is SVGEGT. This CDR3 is CASSSRRVPQPQHF. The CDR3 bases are TGTGCCAGCAGTTCACGCAGGGTCCCCCAGCCCCAGCATTTT.

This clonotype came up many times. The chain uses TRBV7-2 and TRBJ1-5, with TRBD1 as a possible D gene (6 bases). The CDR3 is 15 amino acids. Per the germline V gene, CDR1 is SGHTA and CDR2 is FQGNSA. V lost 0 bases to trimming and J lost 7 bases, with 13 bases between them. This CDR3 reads CASSLARGGKQPQHF. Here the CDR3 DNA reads TGTGCCAGCAGCTTAGCCAGGGGCGGAAAACAGCCCCAGCATTTT.

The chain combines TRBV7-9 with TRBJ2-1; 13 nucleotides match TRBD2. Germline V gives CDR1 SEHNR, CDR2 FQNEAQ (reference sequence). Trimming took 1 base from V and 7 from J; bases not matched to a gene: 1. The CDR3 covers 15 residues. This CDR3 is CASSLGLAGGNEQFF. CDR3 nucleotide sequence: TGTGCCAGCAGCTTAGGACTAGCGGGAGGAAATGAGCAGTTCTTC.

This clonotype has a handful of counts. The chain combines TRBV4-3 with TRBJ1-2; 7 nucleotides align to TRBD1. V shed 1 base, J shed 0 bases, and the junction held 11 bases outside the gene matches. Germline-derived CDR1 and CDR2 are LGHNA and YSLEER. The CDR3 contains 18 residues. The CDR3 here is CASSQVTDRSRSNYGYTF. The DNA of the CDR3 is TGCGCCAGCAGCCAAGTAACGGACAGGAGCCGTTCTAACTATGGCTACACCTTC.

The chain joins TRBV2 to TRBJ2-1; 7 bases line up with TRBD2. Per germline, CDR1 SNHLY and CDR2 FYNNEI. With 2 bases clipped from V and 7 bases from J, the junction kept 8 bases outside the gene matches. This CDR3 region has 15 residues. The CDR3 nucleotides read TGTGCCAGCAGTGAAACTGCGGGAGCGGGAAATGAGCAGTTCTTC. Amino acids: CASSETAGAGNEQFF.

This CDR3 is CASRTGNGMNGYTF. CDR3 coding DNA: TGTGCCAGTAGGACAGGGAACGGGATGAATGGCTACACCTTC. The rearrangement uses TRBV27 and TRBJ1-2; 8 bases map to TRBD1. The junction had 12 bases not matched to a gene; V was cut back by 9 bases and J by 6 bases. The germline CDR1 and CDR2 sequences are MNHEY and SMNVEV (reference sequence). The CDR3 extends over 14 amino acids.

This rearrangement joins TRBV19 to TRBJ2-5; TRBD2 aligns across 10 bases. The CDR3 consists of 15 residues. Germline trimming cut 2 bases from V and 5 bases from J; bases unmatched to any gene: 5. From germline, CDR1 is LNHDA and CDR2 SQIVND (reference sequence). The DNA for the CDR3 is TGTGCCAGTAGTATACTAGCGGGGGCGTGGGAGACCCAGTACTTC. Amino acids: CASSILAGAWETQYF. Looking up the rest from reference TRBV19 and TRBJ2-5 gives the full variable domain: DGGITQSPKYLFRKEGQNVTLSCEQNLNHDAMYWYRQDPGQGLRLIYYSQIVNDFQKGDIAEGYSVSREKKESFPLTVTSAQKNPTAFYLCASSILAGAWETQYFGPGTRLLVL.

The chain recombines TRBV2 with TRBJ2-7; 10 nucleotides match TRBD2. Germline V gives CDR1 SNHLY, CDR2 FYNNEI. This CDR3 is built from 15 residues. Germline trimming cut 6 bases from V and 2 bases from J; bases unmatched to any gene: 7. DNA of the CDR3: TGTGCCAGCAGCCCAAGCGGGGGGGGGACCTACGAGCAGTACTTC. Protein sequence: CASSPSGGGTYEQYF.

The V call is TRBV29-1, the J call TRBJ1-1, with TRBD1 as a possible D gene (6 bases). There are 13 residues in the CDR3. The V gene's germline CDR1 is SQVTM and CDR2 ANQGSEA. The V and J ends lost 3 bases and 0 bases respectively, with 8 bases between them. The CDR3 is CSVEDSLNTEAFF. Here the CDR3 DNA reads TGCAGCGTTGAGGACAGCTTGAACACTGAAGCTTTCTTT. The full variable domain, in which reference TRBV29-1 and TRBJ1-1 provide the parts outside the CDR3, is SAVISQKPSRDICQRGTSLTIQCQVDSQVTMMFWYRQQPGQSLTLIATANQGSEATYESGFVIDKFPISRPNLTFSTLTVSNMSPEDSSIYLCSVEDSLNTEAFFGQGTRLTVV.

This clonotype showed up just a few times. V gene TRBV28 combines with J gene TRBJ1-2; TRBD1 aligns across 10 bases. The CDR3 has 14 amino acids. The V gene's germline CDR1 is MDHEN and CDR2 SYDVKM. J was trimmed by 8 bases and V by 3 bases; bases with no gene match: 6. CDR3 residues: CASSFTGTGDGYTF. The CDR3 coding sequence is TGTGCCAGCAGTTTTACCGGGACAGGGGACGGCTACACCTTC.

DNA of the CDR3: TGTGCCAGCAGCTTAGAGGACACCATTGACGAGCAGTACTTC. Its translation is CASSLEDTIDEQYF. The chain joins TRBV7-9 to TRBJ2-7, with a tentative D call TRBD1 (5 bases). This CDR3 is built from 14 residues. V lost 1 base and J lost 5, with 12 bases in between. Germline V gene data show CDR1 as SEHNR and CDR2 as FQNEAQ (reference sequence). The variable domain in full, completed from reference TRBV7-9 and TRBJ2-7, reads DTGVSQNPRHKITKRGQNVTFRCDPISEHNRLYWYRQTLGQGPEFLTYFQNEAQLEKSRLLSDRFSAERPKGSFSTLEIQRTEQGDSAMYLCASSLEDTIDEQYFGPGTRLTVT.

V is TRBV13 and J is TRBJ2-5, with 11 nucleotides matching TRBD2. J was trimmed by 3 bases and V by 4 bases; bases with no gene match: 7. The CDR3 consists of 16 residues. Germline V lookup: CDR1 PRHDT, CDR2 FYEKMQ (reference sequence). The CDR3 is CASSYSGTSGEETQYF. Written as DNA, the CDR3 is TGTGCCAGCAGCTACTCTGGGACTAGCGGAGAAGAGACCCAGTACTTC.

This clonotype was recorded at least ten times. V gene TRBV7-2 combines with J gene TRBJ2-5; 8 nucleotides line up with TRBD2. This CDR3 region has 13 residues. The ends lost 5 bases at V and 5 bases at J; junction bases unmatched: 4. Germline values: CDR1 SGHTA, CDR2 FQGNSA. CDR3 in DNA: TGTGCCAGCAGCCGCCGGGAGGGCGAGACCCAGTACTTC. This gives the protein CASSRREGETQYF. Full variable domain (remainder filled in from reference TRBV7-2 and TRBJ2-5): GAGVSQSPSNKVTEKGKDVELRCDPISGHTALYWYRQSLGQGLEFLIYFQGNSAPDKSGLPSDRFSAERTGGSVSTLTIQRTQQEDSAVYLCASSRREGETQYFGPGTRLLVL.

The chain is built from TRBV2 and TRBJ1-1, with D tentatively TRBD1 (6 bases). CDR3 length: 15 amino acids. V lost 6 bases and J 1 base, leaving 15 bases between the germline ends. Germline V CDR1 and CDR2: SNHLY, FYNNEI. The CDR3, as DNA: TGTGCCAGCAGCCCTCTGGACAGCCCGAACACTGAAGCTTTCTTT. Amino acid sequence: CASSPLDSPNTEAFF.

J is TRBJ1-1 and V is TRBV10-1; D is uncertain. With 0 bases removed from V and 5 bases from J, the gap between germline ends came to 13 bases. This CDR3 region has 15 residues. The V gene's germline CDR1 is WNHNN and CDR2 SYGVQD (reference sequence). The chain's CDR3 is CASSESEGIWTEAFF. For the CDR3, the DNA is TGCGCCAGCAGTGAGTCGGAGGGTATATGGACTGAAGCTTTCTTT.

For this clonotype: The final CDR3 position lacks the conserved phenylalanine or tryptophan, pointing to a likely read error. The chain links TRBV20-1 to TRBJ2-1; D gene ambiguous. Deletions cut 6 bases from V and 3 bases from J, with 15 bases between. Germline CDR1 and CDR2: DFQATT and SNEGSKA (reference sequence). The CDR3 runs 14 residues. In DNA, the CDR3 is TGCAGTGCCTCCCGGAGAGGAGACTACAATGAGCAGTTCTCC. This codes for CSASRRGDYNEQFS.

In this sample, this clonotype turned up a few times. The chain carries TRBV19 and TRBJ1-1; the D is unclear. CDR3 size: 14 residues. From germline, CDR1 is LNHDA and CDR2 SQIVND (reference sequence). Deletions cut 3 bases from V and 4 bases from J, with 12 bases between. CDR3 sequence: CASSISHQLTEAFF. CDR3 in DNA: TGTGCCAGTAGTATTTCTCACCAACTCACTGAAGCTTTCTTT. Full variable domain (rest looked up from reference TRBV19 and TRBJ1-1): DGGITQSPKYLFRKEGQNVTLSCEQNLNHDAMYWYRQDPGQGLRLIYYSQIVNDFQKGDIAEGYSVSREKKESFPLTVTSAQKNPTAFYLCASSISHQLTEAFFGQGTRLTVV.

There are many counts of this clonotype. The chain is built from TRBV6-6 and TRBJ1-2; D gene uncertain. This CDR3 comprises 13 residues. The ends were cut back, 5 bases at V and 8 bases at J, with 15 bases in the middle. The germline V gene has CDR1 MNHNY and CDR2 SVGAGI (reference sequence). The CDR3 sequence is CASSRTQGEGYTF. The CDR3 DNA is TGTGCCAGCAGTCGGACCCAAGGCGAGGGCTACACCTTC.